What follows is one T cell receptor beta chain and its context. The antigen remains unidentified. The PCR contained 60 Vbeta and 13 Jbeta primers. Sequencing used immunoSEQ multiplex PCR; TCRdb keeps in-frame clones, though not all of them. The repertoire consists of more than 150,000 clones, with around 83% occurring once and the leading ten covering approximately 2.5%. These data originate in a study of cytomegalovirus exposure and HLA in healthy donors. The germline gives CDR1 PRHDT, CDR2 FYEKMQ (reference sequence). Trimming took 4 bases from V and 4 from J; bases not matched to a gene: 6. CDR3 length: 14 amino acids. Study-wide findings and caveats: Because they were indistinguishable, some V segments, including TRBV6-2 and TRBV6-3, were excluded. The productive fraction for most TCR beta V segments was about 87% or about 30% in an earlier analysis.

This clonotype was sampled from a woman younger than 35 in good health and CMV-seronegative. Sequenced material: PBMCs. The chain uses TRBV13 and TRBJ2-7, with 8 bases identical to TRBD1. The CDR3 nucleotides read TGTGCCAGCAGCTCCCACAGGGGGAGATACGAGCAGTACTTC. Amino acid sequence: CASSSHRGRYEQYF.